The following is a T cell receptor beta chain sequence with its context. This record belongs to a study of blood T cell repertoires in COVID-19. Study context: Sample material is recorded as cDNA or gDNA derived from T cells, B-cell-depleted T cells, or PBMCs.

The CDR3 is 14 residues long. The germline gives CDR1 ENHRY, CDR2 SYGVKD. Clones were sequenced by immunoSEQ multiplex PCR, and TCRdb holds only the in-frame ones, with some missing. The table includes more than 150,000 clones, 70% to 90% detected once. The gene calls are TRBV10-3 and TRBJ1-1; D ambiguous. This receptor was obtained from a woman in her 70s with acute or convalescent COVID-19. Input material: peripheral blood. The DNA of the CDR3 is TGTGCGATTAAGGATTTGGAGCCGAACACTGAAGCTTTCTTT. Amino acids: CAIKDLEPNTEAFF.